This TCR beta chain was observed in a study of T cells in Graves' hyperthyroidism and ophthalmopathy. Study findings and constraints: Blood also held most thyroid clonotypes expanded beyond 0.001.

The CDR3 covers 14 residues. The V gene lost 2 bases and the J gene lost 11 bases, with 13 bases spanning the gap. Germline V gene data show CDR1 as SEHNR and CDR2 as FQNEAQ (reference sequence). This clonotype was counted at least ten times. The antigen remains unidentified. Amplified regions were TCR beta CDR3 sequences from RNA transcripts. The TCR CDR3 first-round RT-PCR relied on the HTBI primer set. TCRdb itself ran the multiplex PCR reads through MiXCR, one entry per CDR3 protein. The sample holds around 350,000 distinct CDR3 sequences; 15% to 20% are singletons and the top ten take around 3.6%. Fresh peripheral blood, about 10 ml of it, supplied the PBMCs.

This chain connects TRBV7-9 to TRBJ1-6; D is uncertain. The origin of this receptor is a woman between 18 and 30 years old with Graves' hyperthyroidism. The specimen sequenced was blood. CDR3 protein: CASSLKGTDPPLHF. The CDR3 DNA reads TGTGCCAGCAGCTTAAAAGGAACCGATCCACCCCTCCACTTT.